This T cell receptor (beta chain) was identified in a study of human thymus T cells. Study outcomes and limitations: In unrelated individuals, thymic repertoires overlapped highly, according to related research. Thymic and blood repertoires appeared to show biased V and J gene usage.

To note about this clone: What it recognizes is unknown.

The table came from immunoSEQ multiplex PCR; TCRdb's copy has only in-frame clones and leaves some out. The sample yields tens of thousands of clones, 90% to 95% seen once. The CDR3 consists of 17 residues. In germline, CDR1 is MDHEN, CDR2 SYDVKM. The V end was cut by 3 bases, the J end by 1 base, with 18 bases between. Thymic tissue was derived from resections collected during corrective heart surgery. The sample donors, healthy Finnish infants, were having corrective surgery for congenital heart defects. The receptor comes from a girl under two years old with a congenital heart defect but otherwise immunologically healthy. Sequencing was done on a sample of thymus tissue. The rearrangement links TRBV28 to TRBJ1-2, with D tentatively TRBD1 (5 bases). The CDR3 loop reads CASSLISGGISNYGYTF. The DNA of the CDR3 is TGTGCCAGCAGTTTGATATCCGGGGGAATAAGTAACTATGGCTACACCTTC.